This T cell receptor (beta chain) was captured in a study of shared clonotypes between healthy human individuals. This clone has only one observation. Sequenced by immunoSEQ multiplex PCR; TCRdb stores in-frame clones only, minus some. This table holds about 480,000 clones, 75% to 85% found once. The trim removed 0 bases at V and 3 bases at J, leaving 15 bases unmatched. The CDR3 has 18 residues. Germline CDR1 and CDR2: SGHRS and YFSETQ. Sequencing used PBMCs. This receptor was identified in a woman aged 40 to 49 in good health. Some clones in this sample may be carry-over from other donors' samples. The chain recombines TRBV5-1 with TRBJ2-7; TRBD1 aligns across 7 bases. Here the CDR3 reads CASSLASWGQTADYEQYF. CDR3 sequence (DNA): TGCGCCAGCAGCTTGGCGAGCTGGGGACAGACTGCGGACTACGAGCAGTACTTC.